This T cell receptor beta chain was sequenced during a study of spatial heterogeneity in lung cancer. From the 5' RACE reads, TCRdb called clonotypes with MiXCR, one entry per CDR3 protein. The data hold 15,000 to 20,000 distinct CDR3 sequences, with 9.2% observed a single time. Specified time point: blood at routine non-recurrence follow-up after resection. Trimming removed 5 bases from V and 4 bases from J; junction bases left unmatched: 6. Germline V lookup: CDR1 SGHVS, CDR2 FNYEAQ. The CDR3 consists of 15 residues. In its sample, this clonotype ranks as medium-sized. This chain uses TRBV7-6 with TRBJ2-2, with TRBD1 identical over 8 bases. The sequence derives from a male donor with early-stage non-small cell lung cancer. The sequencing used PBMCs, collected at follow-up. CDR3 in DNA: TGTGCCAGCAGCATTGGACAGGGCGCCACCGGGGAGCTGTTTTTT. Protein: CASSIGQGATGELFF.